This T cell receptor beta chain was retrieved from a study of blood T cell repertoires in COVID-19. Study as a whole: COVID-19 samples, acute and convalescent, were from the United States, Italy and Spain. Nucleic acid was either cDNA or gDNA, and it came from T cells, B-cell-depleted T cells, or PBMCs.

There are 13 residues in the CDR3. From germline, CDR1 is LNHDA and CDR2 SQIVND (reference sequence). Trimming shortened V by 3 bases and J by 3 bases, and 8 bases separated the two germline ends. Methods used by the authors: Reference gene primer amplification gave estimated nucleated cell counts. Sequencing was performed with immunoSEQ multiplex PCR; in TCRdb, only in-frame clones are kept and a portion is missing. That table gives V, J and clone size, and the DNA gave D and trimming. The repertoire holds some 130,000 clones, with 88% as singletons. This TCR was sampled from a man between 65 and 85 years old with active COVID-19. V gene TRBV19 combines with J gene TRBJ1-1; no reliable D call. Sequencing was performed on peripheral blood. CDR3: CASSIDSDTEAFF. As DNA, the CDR3 is TGTGCCAGTAGTATCGACTCAGACACTGAAGCTTTCTTT.